This T cell receptor beta chain was observed in a study of shared clonotypes between healthy human individuals. About the research overall: Researchers assigned three CD4 naive, three CD4 memory, two CD8 naive and one CD8 memory plate to each donor.

Memory CD4+ cells were the fraction left after CD45RA+ naive selection. CDR1 and CDR2 from the germline V gene are KGHSH and LQKENI. The CDR3 runs to 13 residues. J gave up 6 bases and V 3 bases, and 1 base lay outside the gene matches. Clones were read by immunoSEQ multiplex PCR, and TCRdb kept only the in-frame ones, dropping some. Of 2,100,000 or so clones in the sample, under 97% were seen once. Sequenced material: naive CD4+ T cells sorted from blood. Subset defined: CD45RA+ positively selected. The genes are TRBV18 and TRBJ1-3; TRBD1 agrees at 8 bases. The origin of this receptor is a young man in good health. The CDR3 region is CASSPQGANTIYF. The CDR3 DNA reads as TGTGCCAGCTCACCCCAGGGGGCAAACACCATATATTTT.